These 23 T cell receptor beta chains were all obtained from the same sample, sequenced in a study of blood T cell repertoires in COVID-19. The table came from immunoSEQ multiplex PCR; TCRdb's copy has only in-frame clones and leaves some out. In the table there are approximately 150,000 clones, 88% of which are singletons. The sample was peripheral blood. The receptors were sampled from a man aged 65 to 85 with active COVID-19.

The rearrangement uses TRBV4-1 and TRBJ2-1, with D maybe TRBD2 (5 bases). Trimming cost V 4 bases and J 0 bases, with 16 bases left between them. The CDR3 sequence is 17 residues long. In germline, CDR1 is MGHRA, CDR2 YSYEKL. The CDR3 loop is CASSPSRTPTSYNEQFF. Written as DNA, the CDR3 is TGCGCCAGCAGCCCCTCGCGGACTCCCACCTCCTACAATGAGCAGTTCTTC.

This chain links TRBV7-2 with TRBJ1-5; D perhaps matches TRBD1 (5 bases). Germline V gene data show CDR1 as SGHTA and CDR2 as FQGNSA. Trimming took 1 base from V and 0 from J, leaving 7 bases between them. This CDR3 region has 15 residues. CDR3 bases: TGTGCCAGCAGCTTAGGGGGCTATAGCAATCAGCCCCAGCATTTT. It translates to CASSLGGYSNQPQHF.

The chain combines TRBV21-1 with TRBJ1-6; TRBD1, the D gene given by the table, was not confirmed from the DNA. TRBV21-1 is a recognized pseudogene. CDR3 size: 16 residues. CDR3 loop: CASSGPGRDSHSPLHF. The CDR3 DNA follows: TGTGCCAGCAGCGGACCCGGGCGGGACAGCCATTCACCCCTCCACTTT.

The V gene is TRBV7-2, the J gene TRBJ1-1; 7 bases fit TRBD1. CDR3 length: 13 residues. V was pared by 3 bases and J by 7 bases, with 5 bases of the junction left unmatched. CDR1 and CDR2 from the germline V gene are SGHTA and FQGNSA. CDR3 nucleotides: TGTGCCAGCAGCTTGGGACAGACCCTTGAAGCTTTCTTT. Its protein is CASSLGQTLEAFF.

The gene calls are TRBV5-4 and TRBJ2-5; D uncertain. Per germline, CDR1 SGHNT and CDR2 YYREEE (reference sequence). Trimming removed 1 base from V and 1 base from J, with 5 bases in between. The CDR3 sequence is 13 residues long. The CDR3 sequence: CASSLPSQETQYF. For the CDR3, the DNA is TGTGCCAGCAGCTTGCCATCCCAAGAGACCCAGTACTTC. The full variable domain, with the rest looked up from reference TRBV5-4 and TRBJ2-5, is ETGVTQSPTHLIKTRGQQVTLRCSSQSGHNTVSWYQQALGQGPQFIFQYYREEENGRGNFPPRFSGLQFPNYSSELNVNALELDDSALYLCASSLPSQETQYFGPGTRLLVL.

This rearrangement joins TRBV6-5 to TRBJ2-3, with 12 positions matching TRBD2. Losses at the gene ends were 8 bases for V and 14 bases for J; bases not matched to a gene: 14. The germline gives CDR1 MNHEY, CDR2 SVGAGI. This CDR3 contains 14 residues. This CDR3 reads CASRSSGLAGLRYF. In nucleotides, the CDR3 is TGTGCCAGCCGTTCGTCGGGACTAGCGGGCCTCCGGTATTTT.

The J gene is TRBJ2-1, the V gene TRBV11-2; 10 bases are a match to TRBD2. This CDR3 contains 16 residues. The germline V gene has CDR1 SGHAT and CDR2 FQNNGV. J was trimmed by 6 bases and V by 1 base; bases with no gene match: 6. CDR3 nucleotides: TGTGCCAGCAGCTTAGGGTCTTTAGCGGGAGGCAATGAGCAGTTCTTC. As protein: CASSLGSLAGGNEQFF.

V and J are TRBV7-2 and TRBJ1-6; 9 bases line up with TRBD1. CDR3 length equals 14 residues. V was pared by 5 bases and J by 10 bases, with 6 bases of the junction left unmatched. Germline V gene data show CDR1 as SGHTA and CDR2 as FQGNSA. Here the CDR3 DNA reads TGTGCCAGCAGCCCGGGACAGGGAGAGTCACCCCTCCACTTT. It specifies CASSPGQGESPLHF.

This clone showed up just once. The chain recombines TRBV27 with TRBJ2-7; perhaps TRBD2 as D (5 bases). Germline CDR1 is MNHEY and CDR2 is SMNVEV (reference sequence). V dropped 2 bases and J dropped 5 bases, with 10 bases sitting between them. The CDR3 loop spans 13 amino acids. The CDR3 bases are TGTGCCAGCAGTTTAGTTTTCGGGGACGAGCAGTACTTC. The encoded protein is CASSLVFGDEQYF.

This chain links TRBV24-1 with TRBJ2-1; possible D gene TRBD2, 6 bases. V lost 2 bases and J lost 7, with 11 bases in between. Germline values: CDR1 KGHDR, CDR2 SFDVKD. The CDR3 extends over 14 amino acids. CDR3 residues: CATSDSGGINEQFF. Written as DNA, the CDR3 is TGTGCCACCAGTGATTCGGGCGGGATAAATGAGCAGTTCTTC.

V is TRBV11-3 and J is TRBJ2-1; 11 positions match TRBD2. Germline V gives CDR1 SGHNT, CDR2 YENEEA. The CDR3 has 16 residues. Germline trimming cut 0 bases from V and 4 bases from J; bases unmatched to any gene: 2. The CDR3 DNA follows: TGTGCCAGCAGCTTAGAGACTAGCGGGGCTTACAATGAGCAGTTCTTC. Protein sequence: CASSLETSGAYNEQFF.

The chain uses TRBV14 and TRBJ1-1; TRBD1 agrees at 10 bases. The CDR3 extends over 16 amino acids. Germline assignment: CDR1 SGHDN and CDR2 FVKESK. With 5 bases clipped from V and 1 base from J, the junction kept 7 bases outside the gene matches. CDR3 sequence reads: CASSWGQGLSNTEAFF. CDR3 nucleotide sequence: TGTGCCAGCAGCTGGGGACAGGGGCTCTCGAACACTGAAGCTTTCTTT.

CDR3 protein: CASSPWTMGDQETQYF. The CDR3 coding sequence is TGTGCCAGTAGTCCCTGGACTATGGGGGACCAAGAGACCCAGTACTTC. This chain uses TRBV19 with TRBJ2-5; D perhaps matches TRBD2 (6 bases). This CDR3 contains 16 residues. V was cut by 5 bases and J by 0 bases, with 16 bases left in between. In germline, CDR1 is LNHDA, CDR2 SQIVND (reference sequence).

This sequence joins TRBV4-2 and TRBJ2-5; 9 bases match TRBD2. Germline V gene sequence: CDR1 LGHNA, CDR2 YNFKEQ. V gave up 1 base and J gave up 0 bases; unmatched junction bases: 3. This CDR3 has 16 amino acids. The CDR3 DNA is TGTGCCAGCAGCCAAGGGAAGCGGGAGGACCAAGAGACCCAGTACTTC. This gives the protein CASSQGKREDQETQYF.

This clone was seen a single time. The chain employs TRBV28 and TRBJ2-5; D may be TRBD2 (6 bases). The V and J ends lost 3 bases and 4 bases respectively, with 12 bases between them. Germline loops: CDR1 MDHEN, CDR2 SYDVKM. This CDR3 has 14 residues. In nucleotides, the CDR3 is TGTGCCAGCAGTTTTCCGGGAGACGTAGAGACCCAGTACTTC. Amino acid sequence: CASSFPGDVETQYF. The entire variable domain, with the rest obtained from reference TRBV28 and TRBJ2-5, is as follows: DVKVTQSSRYLVKRTGEKVFLECVQDMDHENMFWYRQDPGLGLRLIYFSYDVKMKEKGDIPEGYSVSREKKERFSLILESASTNQTSMYLCASSFPGDVETQYFGPGTRLLVL.

V and J are TRBV12-3 or TRBV12-4 and TRBJ1-5; D remains ambiguous. There are 12 residues in the CDR3. V was pared by 5 bases and J by 6 bases, with 8 bases between. DNA for the CDR3: TGTGCCAGCAGTATGAGGGTTCAGCCCCAGCATTTT. It encodes CASSMRVQPQHF.

V and J are TRBV25-1 and TRBJ1-2; D is unclear. The CDR3 is 14 residues long. CDR1 and CDR2 (germline): MGHDK, SYGVNS. Trimming stripped 6 bases from V and 0 bases from J, with 11 bases between. The CDR3 bases are TGTGCCAGCAGCGACCCCGGGACTAACTATGGCTACACCTTC. Translating it yields CASSDPGTNYGYTF.

The rearrangement links TRBV6-2 or TRBV6-3 to TRBJ1-1; the D is unclear. The V and J ends lost 1 base and 5 bases respectively, with 17 bases between them. The germline V gene has CDR1 MNHEY and CDR2 SVGEGT. The CDR3 spans 16 residues. Here the CDR3 reads CASSYYPTGSETEAFF. The CDR3 DNA is TGTGCCAGCAGTTACTACCCTACGGGTAGTGAGACTGAAGCTTTCTTT.

This clone was observed a few times. The genes are TRBV19 and TRBJ2-3; TRBD1 matches at 7 bases. The CDR3 totals 15 residues. Trimming cost V 4 bases and J 2 bases; bases outside gene matches: 6. CDR1 is LNHDA, CDR2 SQIVND, per germline (reference sequence). DNA of the CDR3: TGTGCCAGTAGTACAGACGACAGGGTCACAGATACGCAGTATTTT. This translates into CASSTDDRVTDTQYF. Variable domain in full (rest from reference TRBV19 and TRBJ2-3): DGGITQSPKYLFRKEGQNVTLSCEQNLNHDAMYWYRQDPGQGLRLIYYSQIVNDFQKGDIAEGYSVSREKKESFPLTVTSAQKNPTAFYLCASSTDDRVTDTQYFGPGTRLTVL.

This chain joins TRBV18 and TRBJ2-5, with 12 nucleotides matching TRBD2. In germline, CDR1 is KGHSH, CDR2 LQKENI. V trimming: 5 bases; J trimming: 4 bases; junction bases outside the gene matches: 8. CDR3 length: 16 amino acids. The CDR3 is CASSAGLAGVVETQYF. Here the CDR3 DNA reads TGTGCCAGCTCAGCGGGACTAGCGGGCGTAGTAGAGACCCAGTACTTC. The full variable domain, its missing parts supplied by reference TRBV18 and TRBJ2-5, is NAGVMQNPRHLVRRRGQEARLRCSPMKGHSHVYWYRQLPEEGLKFMVYLQKENIIDESGMPKERFSAEFPKEGPSILRIQQVVRGDSAAYFCASSAGLAGVVETQYFGPGTRLLVL.

The V gene is TRBV11-2, the J gene TRBJ1-1; a weak D match, TRBD1 (6 bases). The germline CDR1 and CDR2 sequences are SGHAT and FQNNGV. There are 16 residues in the CDR3. Trimming shortened V by 0 bases and J by 4 bases, and 15 bases separated the two germline ends. DNA for the CDR3: TGTGCCAGCAGCTTAGATTCAGGGGCGCGAGGCACTGAAGCTTTCTTT. As protein: CASSLDSGARGTEAFF.

The chain has TRBV15 and TRBJ1-1; 10 positions agree with TRBD1. The CDR3 is 15 amino acids. The germline CDR1 and CDR2 sequences are LNHNV and YYDKDF (reference sequence). J lost 7 bases, V lost 3 bases, and 8 bases had no gene match. The DNA of the CDR3 is TGTGCCACCAGCAGTACCGGGACAGGGGAAAATGAAGCTTTCTTT. Protein product: CATSSTGTGENEAFF.

J is TRBJ1-2 and V is TRBV24-1; D call uncertain. Germline CDR1 is KGHDR and CDR2 is SFDVKD. V dropped 3 bases and J dropped 6 bases, with 16 bases sitting between them. The CDR3 is 15 residues long. The CDR3 is CATSDLRYPAHGYTF. The CDR3 nucleotides are TGTGCCACCAGTGATCTCAGGTATCCTGCGCATGGCTACACCTTC.